A single sample is the source of the 21 T cell receptor beta chains below, sequenced in a study of regulatory T cells in long-lasting Graves disease. Combining iRepertoire HTBI primers with Arm-PCR of CDR3 regions, the authors built TCR beta libraries. TCRdb re-derived calls from the multiplex PCR reads in MiXCR, one entry per CDR3 protein. The data show roughly 360,000 distinct CDR3 sequences, 12% seen once. Time point given: newly diagnosed GD, antithyroid drugs for less than 3 months. Generation of the TCR library employed RNA extracted from PBMCs. The sample was also linked to a second study, of T cells in Graves' hyperthyroidism and ophthalmopathy.

The sample here was peripheral blood mononuclear cells (PBMCs), taken at new diagnosis, from a patient treated with antithyroid drugs. The receptors stem from a young woman with Graves disease.

This sequence joins TRBV7-9 and TRBJ2-7, with D unresolved. Trimming left V 5 bases short and J 5 bases short, with 10 bases between. CDR1 is SEHNR, CDR2 FQNEAQ, per germline (reference sequence). The CDR3 sequence is 12 residues long. The CDR3 sequence is CASSILGNEQYF. As DNA, the CDR3 is TGTGCCAGCAGCATCCTGGGGAACGAGCAGTACTTC.

The chain joins TRBV19 to TRBJ1-5, with D unclear. The CDR3 contains 12 residues. The V end lost 7 bases, the J end lost 4 bases, and 8 bases lay between the germline ends. In germline, CDR1 is LNHDA, CDR2 SQIVND (reference sequence). The CDR3 sequence is CASKLGNQPQHF. The CDR3 bases are TGTGCCAGTAAGCTGGGGAATCAGCCCCAGCATTTT.

The V call is TRBV5-5, the J call TRBJ2-1, with 7 bases identical to TRBD1. The CDR3 loop spans 14 amino acids. V gave up 4 bases and J gave up 10 bases; unmatched junction bases: 11. Germline CDR1 and CDR2: SGHKS and YYEKEE (reference sequence). The CDR3 here is CASSLSTGYYEQFF. DNA for the CDR3: TGTGCCAGCAGCCTCTCGACAGGGTACTACGAGCAGTTCTTC.

This clonotype was picked up many times. V is TRBV12-5 and J is TRBJ1-5, with D hard to call. The ends were cut back, 0 bases at V and 0 bases at J, with 12 bases in the middle. The CDR3 consists of 17 residues. CDR1 is LGHNT, CDR2 FRNRAP, per germline. CDR3 nucleotides: TGTGCTAGTGGTTTGGTAGGTAGCAGGTATAGCAATCAGCCCCAGCATTTT. It specifies CASGLVGSRYSNQPQHF.

The DNA for the CDR3 is TGTGCCAGCAGCTTAAGACAGGGGGCTTCTCCATGCTATAGCAATCAGCCCCAGCATTTT. Translating gives CASSLRQGASPCYSNQPQHF. The chain links TRBV7-9 to TRBJ1-5, with 10 bases identical to TRBD1. V dropped 2 bases and J dropped 0; count of bases not matched to a gene: 13. The CDR3 totals 20 residues. Looked up from germline, CDR1 is SEHNR and CDR2 is FQNEAQ (reference sequence).

Many counts were recorded for this clonotype. The chain links TRBV27 to TRBJ1-5; the match to TRBD1 covers 7 bases. The V and J ends lost 8 bases and 3 bases, in that order; junction bases with no gene match: 4. The CDR3 has 13 residues. Germline loops: CDR1 MNHEY, CDR2 SMNVEV (reference sequence). The CDR3 is CASADRPNQPQHF. DNA for the CDR3: TGTGCCAGCGCGGACAGGCCCAATCAGCCCCAGCATTTT.

Concerning this clonotype itself: A much larger clone sits a single nucleotide away, making a read error possible. This chain connects TRBV6-1 to TRBJ2-1; TRBD1 matches at 7 bases. The CDR3 covers 16 residues. J gave up 9 bases and V 7 bases, and 18 bases lay outside the gene matches. Germline V gene sequence: CDR1 MNHNS, CDR2 SASEGT. The CDR3: CASTASRSTGVGEQFF. In DNA, the CDR3 is TGTGCCAGCACAGCCTCCCGGTCAACAGGGGTGGGTGAGCAGTTCTTC.

There are many counts of this clonotype. J is TRBJ2-2 and V is TRBV20-1; perhaps TRBD2 as D (7 bases). With 3 bases removed from V and 1 base from J, the gap between germline ends came to 12 bases. This CDR3 has 15 amino acids. In germline, CDR1 is DFQATT, CDR2 SNEGSKA (reference sequence). The CDR3 is CSASRGGRNTGELFF. In nucleotides, the CDR3 is TGCAGTGCTAGTAGGGGGGGGCGGAACACCGGGGAGCTGTTTTTT.

This clonotype was picked up many times. The J gene is TRBJ2-1, the V gene TRBV20-1; possibly TRBD2 for D (5 bases). V was pared by 5 bases and J by 7 bases, with 15 bases between. Germline loops: CDR1 DFQATT, CDR2 SNEGSKA (reference sequence). The CDR3 spans 13 residues. As DNA, the CDR3 is TGCAGTGCTTATAGGCTAGCCGGGAATGAGCAGTTCTTC. Protein sequence: CSAYRLAGNEQFF.

This clonotype was seen repeatedly, ten times or more. The CDR3 sequence: CASRGTSSSTDTQYF. The CDR3 coding sequence is TGTGCCAGCCGAGGGACTAGCAGCAGCACAGATACGCAGTATTTT. The V and J genes are TRBV6-2 or TRBV6-3 and TRBJ2-3, with 9 bases lining up with TRBD2. CDR3 length equals 15 residues. Germline-derived CDR1 and CDR2 are MNHEY and SVGEGT. The junction had 6 bases not matched to a gene; V was cut back by 8 bases and J by 0 bases.

There are many counts of this clonotype. The V gene is TRBV6-2 or TRBV6-3, the J gene TRBJ2-5; D call uncertain. Germline-derived CDR1 and CDR2 are MNHEY and SVGEGT. The CDR3 is 12 residues long. The germline V and J ends were trimmed by 5 bases and 0 bases, with 4 bases remaining between them. This CDR3 is CASSVNQETQYF. CDR3 coding DNA: TGTGCCAGCAGTGTTAACCAAGAGACCCAGTACTTC.

This clonotype was counted ten times or more. V usage is TRBV28 and J usage is TRBJ2-1; tentatively, D is TRBD1 (6 bases). Per the germline V gene, CDR1 is MDHEN and CDR2 is SYDVKM. Between the trimmed V and J ends, which lost 6 bases and 0 bases, there was a span of 21 bases. The CDR3 covers 18 residues. CDR3 sequence: CASSLDLRDKSSYNEQFF. In nucleotides, the CDR3 is TGTGCCAGCAGCCTTGACCTTCGGGACAAGAGCTCCTACAATGAGCAGTTCTTC.

This clonotype was detected many times. J is TRBJ2-5 and V is TRBV24-1; D not certain. From germline, CDR1 is KGHDR and CDR2 SFDVKD. V dropped 2 bases and J dropped 3 bases, with 9 bases sitting between them. This CDR3 has 14 residues. Here the CDR3 DNA reads TGTGCCACCAGTGATTCTGGCGAAGAAGAGACCCAGTACTTC. Its protein is CATSDSGEEETQYF.

This clonotype was observed at least ten times. This chain uses TRBV7-6 with TRBJ2-1; TRBD2 aligns across 11 bases. The length of the CDR3 is 16 residues. The V gene's germline CDR1 is SGHVS and CDR2 FNYEAQ. The V and J ends lost 5 bases and 6 bases, in that order; junction bases with no gene match: 9. The CDR3 sequence is CASSSSGRALANEQFF. The CDR3 DNA is TGTGCCAGCAGCAGTAGCGGGAGGGCCCTTGCCAATGAGCAGTTCTTC.

The table lists this clonotype with many counts. This CDR3 is CASSLVQLSDTQYF. Here the CDR3 DNA reads TGTGCCAGCAGCTTAGTTCAACTTTCAGATACGCAGTATTTT. The chain couples TRBV11-2 to TRBJ2-3; D uncertain. CDR3 length: 14 amino acids. From germline, CDR1 is SGHAT and CDR2 FQNNGV. Trimming took 1 base from V and 4 from J, leaving 9 bases between them.

The chain couples TRBV6-1 to TRBJ2-1; 10 bases are a match to TRBD2. The ends lost 7 bases at V and 9 bases at J; junction bases unmatched: 12. The CDR3 consists of 15 residues. From germline, CDR1 is MNHNS and CDR2 SASEGT. DNA of the CDR3: TGTGCCAGCACCAAGTGGAGCGGGAGGGCGGGTGAGCAGTTCTTC. Its protein is CASTKWSGRAGEQFF.

This clonotype occurred many times. The genes are TRBV20-1 and TRBJ2-2; 11 nucleotides line up with TRBD2. The CDR3 contains 13 residues. Per germline, CDR1 DFQATT and CDR2 SNEGSKA (reference sequence). V trimming: 3 bases; J trimming: 7 bases; junction bases outside the gene matches: 1. The CDR3: CSARGTSGGELFF. The DNA for the CDR3 is TGCAGTGCTAGGGGGACTAGCGGCGGGGAGCTGTTTTTT.

This clonotype was seen repeatedly, ten times or more. This sequence joins TRBV6-2 or TRBV6-3 and TRBJ2-3; no reliable D call. Trimming removed 7 bases from V and 2 bases from J, with 16 bases in between. The CDR3 is 15 amino acids. Per the germline V gene, CDR1 is MNHEY and CDR2 is SVGEGT. DNA of the CDR3: TGTGCCAGCATTCCACGGACGGAAAACACAGATACGCAGTATTTT. Translation: CASIPRTENTDTQYF.

There are a few counts of this clonotype. J is TRBJ2-7 and V is TRBV20-1; the D gene is possibly TRBD2 (5 bases). Trimming removed 3 bases at V and 4 bases at J, with 13 bases between. The CDR3 has 13 amino acids. CDR1 and CDR2 from the germline V gene are DFQATT and SNEGSKA (reference sequence). DNA for the CDR3: TGCAGTGCTAGTCCGGGGTTCGCGTACGAGCAGTACTTC. This encodes CSASPGFAYEQYF.

The genes are TRBV12-3 or TRBV12-4 and TRBJ2-5, with TRBD2 identical over 12 bases. V trimming: 0 bases; J trimming: 4 bases; junction bases outside the gene matches: 15. The CDR3 consists of 20 residues. The DNA of the CDR3 is TGTGCCAGCAGTTTAGCTCTCGGAAGACTAGCGGGGGATCTGGGAGAGACCCAGTACTTC. This encodes CASSLALGRLAGDLGETQYF.

This clonotype was counted ten times or more. The conserved final phenylalanine or tryptophan is absent from the CDR3, which likely points to a read error. The rearrangement joins TRBV6-9 to TRBJ2-7; D is unresolved. V lost 3 bases and J lost 6, with 6 bases in between. Germline V lookup: CDR1 MNHGY, CDR2 SVAAGI. The CDR3 contains 11 residues. CDR3 amino acids: CASSYDGEQYL. DNA of the CDR3: TGTGCCAGCAGTTACGATGGCGAGCAGTACCTC.